These T cell receptor beta chains were read from a single sample in a study of blood T cells in healthy people across ages. One entry per CDR3 protein, called by TCRdb with MiXCR from the 5' RACE reads. The repertoire has hundreds of thousands of distinct CDR3 sequences, approximately 40% of them found once; the top ten carry around 30%. Sequenced sample: blood. These receptors were collected from a man older than 75 in good health. The CDR3 runs from the conserved cysteine through the conserved F or W. D genes are given only for firm matches.

TRBJ2-5 NA TRBV7-2 CASSLAGGNNEQYF
TRBJ1-2 TRBD1 TRBV3-1 CASSHPGTGHYGYTF
TRBJ1-2 TRBD1 TRBV3-1 CASSQGQGTHPYGYTF
TRBJ1-2 NA TRBV4-1 CASSQEGLYGYTF
TRBJ2-3 TRBD2 TRBV12-3/TRBV12-4 CASSPHLGLGGRTDTQYF
TRBJ2-1 TRBD2 TRBV29-1 CSVIAGGFVQFF
TRBJ1-1 TRBD1 TRBV4-3 CASSQVVSRGAEAFF
TRBJ1-6 TRBD1 TRBV20-1 CSARGQGNSPLHF
TRBJ2-1 NA TRBV7-6 CASSFQSYNEQFF
TRBJ1-6 TRBD1 TRBV20-1 CSAEPQRTGTSPLHF
TRBJ2-7 NA TRBV30 CAWSDSEQYF
TRBJ1-1 NA TRBV7-2 CASSSAQGTEAFF
TRBJ2-6 TRBD1 TRBV6-6 CASSSPGQGYGANVLTF
TRBJ1-2 TRBD1 TRBV29-1 CSVPRQGSSTF
TRBJ2-7 NA TRBV28 CASSSPGNNDYKQYF
TRBJ2-5 NA TRBV20-1 CSAPRTTKETQYF
TRBJ2-4 NA TRBV27 CASSDNPVYYEQYF